This TCR beta chain was recorded in a study of blood T cell repertoires in COVID-19. As for the study in general: Spain, Italy and the United States supplied samples that represented acute and convalescent COVID-19. In each case, the material was cDNA or gDNA derived from T cells, B-cell-depleted T cells, or PBMCs.

Trimming shortened V by 6 bases and J by 8 bases, and 22 bases separated the two germline ends. CDR1 and CDR2 (germline): SNHLY, FYNNEI. The CDR3 consists of 15 residues. Original analysis: Researchers report that nucleated cell counts were estimated from reference gene primer amplification. Clones were read by immunoSEQ multiplex PCR, and TCRdb kept only the in-frame ones, dropping some. V and J calls and clone size come straight from that table; D and trimming were deduced from the DNA. The data hold roughly 330,000 clones, with about four fifths observed a single time. The TCR was taken from a woman in her forties or fifties with acute or convalescent COVID-19. The sample taken for sequencing was peripheral blood. The chain is built from TRBV2 and TRBJ1-2; possibly TRBD1 for D (6 bases). The CDR3 region is CASSPWGGPVEGYTF. CDR3 DNA sequence: TGTGCCAGCAGCCCCTGGGGGGGCCCCGTGGAAGGCTACACCTTC. Variable domain in full (rest from reference TRBV2 and TRBJ1-2): EPEVTQTPSHQVTQMGQEVILRCVPISNHLYFYWYRQILGQKVEFLVSFYNNEISEKSEIFDDQFSVERPDGSNFTLKIRSTKLEDSAMYFCASSPWGGPVEGYTFGSGTRLTVV.